This is a list of T cell receptor beta chains from one sample in a study of shared clonotypes between healthy human individuals. Only in-frame clones appear in the TCRdb table, and some are missing; sequencing was by immunoSEQ multiplex PCR. The sample holds about 2,200,000 clones, about 92% seen once. Sequencing used naive CD8+ T cells from PBMCs. Receptors originate from a man between 18 and 29 years old in good health. Some clones in this sample may be carry-over from other donors' samples. Both conserved end residues are part of each CDR3. The D gene is left open where the match is weak. Clone size appears in some rows only: once, few, many, or a class for an expanded clone.

V: TRBV21-1
J: TRBJ1-2
D: -
size: once
DNA: TGTGCCAGCAGCAAAGAGGGGACAGGGGATTCCTTTGGCTACACCTTC
CDR3: CASSKEGTGDSFGYTF

V: TRBV4-3
J: TRBJ1-5
D: -
size: -
DNA: TGCGCCAGCAGCCAAGGTTACGGAAGGAGGGGCAATCAGCCCCAGCATTTT
CDR3: CASSQGYGRRGNQPQHF

V: TRBV7-9
J: TRBJ2-1
D: -
size: -
DNA: TGTGCCAGCAGCTCCCCGAATGAGCAGTTCTTC
CDR3: CASSSPNEQFF

V: TRBV7-9
J: TRBJ2-5
D: TRBD2
size: -
DNA: TGTGCCAGCAGCCTACTAGCGGAACAAGAGACCCAGTACTTC
CDR3: CASSLLAEQETQYF

V: TRBV7-2
J: TRBJ2-7
D: -
size: -
DNA: TGTGCCAGGGGGACGCACGCGATTCACGACTACGAGCAGTACTTC
CDR3: CARGTHAIHDYEQYF

V: TRBV4-3
J: TRBJ1-4
D: -
size: once
DNA: TGCGCCAGCAGCCAAGATGGGGGCAGGGGAGGGGAAAAACTGTTTTTT
CDR3: CASSQDGGRGGEKLFF

V: TRBV2
J: TRBJ2-7
D: TRBD2
size: -
DNA: TGTGCCAGCAGTGAACGGCGGGAGGTCTACGAGCAGTACTTC
CDR3: CASSERREVYEQYF

V: TRBV29-1
J: TRBJ2-2
D: -
size: -
DNA: TGCAGCGTTGAAAAGGTCGCGAACACCGGGGAGCTGTTTTTT
CDR3: CSVEKVANTGELFF

V: TRBV6-6
J: TRBJ2-3
D: -
size: -
DNA: TGTGCCAGCAGTTACATAGGGAAAACTAGCACAGATACGCAGTATTTT
CDR3: CASSYIGKTSTDTQYF

V: TRBV9
J: TRBJ1-2
D: -
size: -
DNA: TGTGCCAGCAGCGTATCCACCGATGGATGGTATTATTTC
CDR3: CASSVSTDGWYYF

V: TRBV7-9
J: TRBJ2-7
D: -
size: -
DNA: TGTGCCAGCAGCTTAGGCCAGATAGGCTACGAGCAGTACTTC
CDR3: CASSLGQIGYEQYF

V: TRBV27
J: TRBJ2-3
D: TRBD2
size: -
DNA: TGTGCCAGCAGTACTCTAGCGGGAGGCCCCGGGAGGGATACGCAGTATTTT
CDR3: CASSTLAGGPGRDTQYF

V: TRBV29-1
J: TRBJ1-3
D: -
size: -
DNA: TGCAGCGTTGAAGATAGCAGTAACACCATATATTTT
CDR3: CSVEDSSNTIYF

V: TRBV4-1
J: TRBJ2-5
D: TRBD1
size: once
DNA: TGCGCCAGCAGCCAAGATCCCACAGGGGTGGAAGAGACCCAGTACTTC
CDR3: CASSQDPTGVEETQYF

V: TRBV27
J: TRBJ2-1
D: -
size: -
DNA: TGTGCCAGCAGTTTTCAGGGGTCCTACAATGAGCAGTTCTTC
CDR3: CASSFQGSYNEQFF

V: TRBV28
J: TRBJ2-1
D: -
size: -
DNA: TGTGCCAGCAGCCTGGACAGTTCCTACAATGAGCAGTTCTTC
CDR3: CASSLDSSYNEQFF

V: TRBV2
J: TRBJ2-7
D: TRBD1
size: -
DNA: TGTGCCAGCAGAAAAAGAGACCGGGACAGTCCCTACGAGCAGTACTTC
CDR3: CASRKRDRDSPYEQYF

V: TRBV6-6
J: TRBJ2-2
D: -
size: -
DNA: TGTGCCAGCAGTATAAGGGGGGGGGAGCTGTTTTTT
CDR3: CASSIRGGELFF

V: TRBV15
J: TRBJ2-7
D: TRBD2
size: -
DNA: TGTGCCACCAGCAGTGACCCGGGAGGCTACGAGGCCAGCGAGCAGTACTTC
CDR3: CATSSDPGGYEASEQYF

V: TRBV6-5
J: TRBJ2-7
D: TRBD1
size: -
DNA: TGTGCCAGCAAGAGCCGGGACAGTAGATCCTACGAGCAGTACTTC
CDR3: CASKSRDSRSYEQYF

V: TRBV7-2
J: TRBJ2-5
D: TRBD1
size: -
DNA: TGTGCCAGCAGCTCTACAGGGGGCACGGAGACCCAGTACTTC
CDR3: CASSSTGGTETQYF

V: TRBV6-5
J: TRBJ2-7
D: TRBD1
size: once
DNA: TGTGCCAGTGGGACAGGGGAAAGCTACGAGCAGTACTTC
CDR3: CASGTGESYEQYF

V: TRBV4-1
J: TRBJ2-7
D: -
size: -
DNA: TGCGCCAGCAGCCAAACAAAAGACTACGAGCAGTACTTC
CDR3: CASSQTKDYEQYF

V: TRBV18
J: TRBJ2-1
D: -
size: -
DNA: TGTGCCAGCTCACTTAACACAGGGTTCTCCTACAATGAGCAGTTCTTC
CDR3: CASSLNTGFSYNEQFF

V: TRBV10-3
J: TRBJ2-1
D: TRBD2
size: -
DNA: TGTGCCATCAGTGAGAGCGGGAGTTTCTCCTACAATGAGCAGTTCTTC
CDR3: CAISESGSFSYNEQFF

V: TRBV4-2
J: TRBJ2-7
D: TRBD2
size: once
DNA: TGTGCCAGCAGCCTCCCGGGACTAGGGTGGGAGCAGTACTTC
CDR3: CASSLPGLGWEQYF

V: TRBV4-2
J: TRBJ2-3
D: -
size: -
DNA: TGTGCCAGCAGCCAAGACTACCGGATCTCGGCGGCAGATACGCAGTATTTT
CDR3: CASSQDYRISAADTQYF

V: TRBV9
J: TRBJ2-7
D: TRBD1
size: -
DNA: TGTGCCAGCAGCCCCGGGACAGTACACTACGCGGAGCAGTACTTC
CDR3: CASSPGTVHYAEQYF

V: TRBV4-1
J: TRBJ1-4
D: -
size: once
DNA: TGCGCCAGCAGCCTAGGGGTGGCTAATGAAAAACTGTTTTTT
CDR3: CASSLGVANEKLFF

V: TRBV29-1
J: TRBJ2-2
D: -
size: -
DNA: TGCAGCGCCGAGACTGGGAACACCGGGGAGCTGTTTTTT
CDR3: CSAETGNTGELFF

V: TRBV7-2
J: TRBJ2-7
D: TRBD2
size: -
DNA: TGTGCCAGCACCCTAATCAGCGGGAGTTTAGGGCAGTACTTC
CDR3: CASTLISGSLGQYF

V: TRBV25-1
J: TRBJ2-7
D: -
size: -
DNA: TGTGCCAGCAGTGACGAGAGACGGGAGCAGTACTTC
CDR3: CASSDERREQYF

V: TRBV6-5
J: TRBJ2-7
D: TRBD1
size: -
DNA: TGTGCCAGCAGCCCGGACAGGGGGCAATGGAGGCAGTACTTC
CDR3: CASSPDRGQWRQYF

V: TRBV19
J: TRBJ1-1
D: -
size: -
DNA: TGTGCCAGTAGTACCTTCGGGGGAGGGGGAACTGAAGCTTTCTTT
CDR3: CASSTFGGGGTEAFF

V: TRBV9
J: TRBJ2-1
D: -
size: -
DNA: TGTGCCAGCAGCGGAAAAAGTTTTGAAGAGCAGTTCTTC
CDR3: CASSGKSFEEQFF

V: TRBV27
J: TRBJ1-2
D: TRBD1
size: -
DNA: TGTGCCAGCAGTATGGGACAGATTTTCTTTAGTTACACCTTC
CDR3: CASSMGQIFFSYTF

V: TRBV13
J: TRBJ2-7
D: TRBD1
size: -
DNA: TGTGCCAGCAGCTCGACAGGGACCCACGAGCAGTACTTC
CDR3: CASSSTGTHEQYF

V: TRBV28
J: TRBJ2-3
D: TRBD1
size: -
DNA: TGTGCCAGCACCTCCCCTCGGACAGGGGGATCAGATACGCAGTATTTT
CDR3: CASTSPRTGGSDTQYF

V: TRBV5-1
J: TRBJ2-7
D: TRBD1
size: few
DNA: TGCGCCAGCAGCTTGGGCCGGGACAGGGGAACCTACGAGCAGTACTTC
CDR3: CASSLGRDRGTYEQYF

V: TRBV19
J: TRBJ1-2
D: -
size: -
DNA: TGTGCCAGTAGTATTTCCTCTCGTAGTGGCTACACCTTC
CDR3: CASSISSRSGYTF

V: TRBV11-2
J: TRBJ2-7
D: TRBD2
size: -
DNA: TGTGCCAGCAGCTTAGGAGGGGCTAGCGGGACTACTTACGAGCAGTACTTC
CDR3: CASSLGGASGTTYEQYF

V: TRBV27
J: TRBJ1-1
D: TRBD1
size: -
DNA: TGTGCCAGCAGTCTCGGACAGGCCCCCACTGAAGCTTTCTTT
CDR3: CASSLGQAPTEAFF

V: TRBV27
J: TRBJ2-7
D: -
size: -
DNA: TGTGCCTGCGGTCAAACCTACGAGCAGTACTTC
CDR3: CACGQTYEQYF

V: TRBV7-2
J: TRBJ2-3
D: -
size: -
DNA: TGTGCCAGCAGCTTAGGTATTAGCGGCACAGATACGCAGTATTTT
CDR3: CASSLGISGTDTQYF

V: TRBV30
J: TRBJ2-7
D: -
size: -
DNA: TGTGCCTTCATAGGGGATAGCTACGAGCAGTACTTC
CDR3: CAFIGDSYEQYF